This T cell receptor beta chain was recovered during a study of T-cell memory formation after mild COVID-19. Study observations and caveats: Some responding clones appeared in pre-infection memory, suggesting cross-reactive memory joined.

The CDR3 spans 18 residues. Germline CDR1 and CDR2: SGHTA and FQGNSA. V was clipped by 0 bases and J by 6 bases; unmatched bases: 17. MiXCR was run by TCRdb on the 5' RACE reads, yielding one entry per CDR3 protein. The profile shows about 470,000 distinct CDR3 sequences, roughly 18% of them singletons. In regard to this clonotype: No antigen is known for it.

The origin of this receptor is an adult woman who had mild COVID-19 (a few samples of this study predate the infection). Cell type and time point are not known. This rearrangement joins TRBV7-2 to TRBJ2-7; the match to TRBD2 covers 7 bases. Sequencing input: PBMCs or a T cell subset sorted from them (not recorded which). CDR3 DNA sequence: TGTGCCAGCAGCTTAGCGCTCACCAGGCGGGAGAAGGTCGGCGAGCAGTACTTC. Amino acid sequence: CASSLALTRREKVGEQYF.